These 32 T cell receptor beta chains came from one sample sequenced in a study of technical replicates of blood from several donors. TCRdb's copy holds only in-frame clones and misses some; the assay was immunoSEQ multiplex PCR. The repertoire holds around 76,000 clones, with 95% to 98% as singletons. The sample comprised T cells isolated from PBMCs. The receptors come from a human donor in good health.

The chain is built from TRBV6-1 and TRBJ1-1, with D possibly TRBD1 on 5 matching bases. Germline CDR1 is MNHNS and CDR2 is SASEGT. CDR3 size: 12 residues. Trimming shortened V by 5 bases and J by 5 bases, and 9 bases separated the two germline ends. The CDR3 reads CASSSGETEAFF. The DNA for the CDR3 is TGTGCCAGCAGTTCGGGGGAAACTGAAGCTTTCTTT.

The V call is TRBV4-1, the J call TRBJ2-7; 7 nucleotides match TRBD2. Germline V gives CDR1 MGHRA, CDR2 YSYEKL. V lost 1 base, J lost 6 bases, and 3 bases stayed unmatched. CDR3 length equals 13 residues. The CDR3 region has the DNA TGCGCCAGCAGCCAAGTTGGCGGGAGCGAGCAGTACTTC. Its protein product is CASSQVGGSEQYF.

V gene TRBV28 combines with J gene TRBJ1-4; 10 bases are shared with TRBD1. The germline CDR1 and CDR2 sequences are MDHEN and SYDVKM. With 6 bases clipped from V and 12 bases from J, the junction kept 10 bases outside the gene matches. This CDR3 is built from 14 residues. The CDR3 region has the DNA TGTGCCAGCAGCAAGGACAGGGGGTCAGGGGAACTGTTTTTT. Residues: CASSKDRGSGELFF. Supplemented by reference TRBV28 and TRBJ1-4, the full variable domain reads DVKVTQSSRYLVKRTGEKVFLECVQDMDHENMFWYRQDPGLGLRLIYFSYDVKMKEKGDIPEGYSVSREKKERFSLILESASTNQTSMYLCASSKDRGSGELFFGSGTQLSVL.

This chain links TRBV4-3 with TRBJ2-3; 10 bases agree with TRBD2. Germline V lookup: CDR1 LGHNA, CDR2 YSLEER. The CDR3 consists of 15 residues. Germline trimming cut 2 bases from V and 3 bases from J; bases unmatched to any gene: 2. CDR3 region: CASSQLAGVTDTQYF. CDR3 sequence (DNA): TGCGCCAGCAGCCAACTAGCGGGAGTGACAGATACGCAGTATTTT.

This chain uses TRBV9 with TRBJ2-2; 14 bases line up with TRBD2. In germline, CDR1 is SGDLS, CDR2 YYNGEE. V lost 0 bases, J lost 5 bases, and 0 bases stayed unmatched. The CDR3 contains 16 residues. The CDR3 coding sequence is TGTGCCAGCAGCGTAGGGACTAGCGGGAGGACCGGGGAGCTGTTTTTT. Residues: CASSVGTSGRTGELFF. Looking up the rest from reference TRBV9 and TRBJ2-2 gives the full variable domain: DSGVTQTPKHLITATGQRVTLRCSPRSGDLSVYWYQQSLDQGLQFLIQYYNGEERAKGNILERFSAQQFPDLHSELNLSSLELGDSALYFCASSVGTSGRTGELFFGEGSRLTVL.

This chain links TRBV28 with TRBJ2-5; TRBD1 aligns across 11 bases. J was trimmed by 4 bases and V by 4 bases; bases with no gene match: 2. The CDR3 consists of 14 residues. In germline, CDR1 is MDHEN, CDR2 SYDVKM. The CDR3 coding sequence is TGTGCCAGCAGTTACGGGACAGGGGGAGAGACCCAGTACTTC. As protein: CASSYGTGGETQYF.

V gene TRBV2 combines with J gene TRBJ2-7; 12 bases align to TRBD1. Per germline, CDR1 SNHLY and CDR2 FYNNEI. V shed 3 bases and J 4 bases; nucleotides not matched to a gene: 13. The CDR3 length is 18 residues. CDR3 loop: CASSEDIPGQGAPYEQYF. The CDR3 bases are TGTGCCAGCAGTGAGGATATACCGGGACAGGGGGCCCCGTACGAGCAGTACTTC.

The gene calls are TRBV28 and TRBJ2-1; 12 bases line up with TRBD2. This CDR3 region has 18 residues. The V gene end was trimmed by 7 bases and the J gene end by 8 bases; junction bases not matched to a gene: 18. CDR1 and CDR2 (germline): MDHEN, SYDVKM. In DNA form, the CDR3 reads TGTGCCAGCATTCCTCCCAGAAGGGCTAGCGGGAGGGCCGATGAGCAGTTCTTC. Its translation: CASIPPRRASGRADEQFF.

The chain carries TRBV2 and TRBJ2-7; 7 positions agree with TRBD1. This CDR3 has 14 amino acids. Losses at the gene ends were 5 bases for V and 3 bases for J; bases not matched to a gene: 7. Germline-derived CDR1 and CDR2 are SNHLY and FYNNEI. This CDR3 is CASSITGAVYEQYF. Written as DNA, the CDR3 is TGTGCCAGCAGTATAACAGGGGCCGTCTACGAGCAGTACTTC.

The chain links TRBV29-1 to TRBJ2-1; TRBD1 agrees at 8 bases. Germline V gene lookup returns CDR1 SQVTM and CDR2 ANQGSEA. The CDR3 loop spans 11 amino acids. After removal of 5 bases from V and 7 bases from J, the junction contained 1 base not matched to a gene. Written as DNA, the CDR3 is TGCAGCGTTAGGACAGGGAATGAGCAGTTCTTC. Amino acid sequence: CSVRTGNEQFF.

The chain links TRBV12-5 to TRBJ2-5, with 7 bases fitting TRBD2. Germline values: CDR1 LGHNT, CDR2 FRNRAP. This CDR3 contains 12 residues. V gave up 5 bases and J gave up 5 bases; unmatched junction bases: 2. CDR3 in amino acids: CASGSGTETQYF. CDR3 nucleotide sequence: TGTGCTAGTGGTAGCGGGACGGAGACCCAGTACTTC.

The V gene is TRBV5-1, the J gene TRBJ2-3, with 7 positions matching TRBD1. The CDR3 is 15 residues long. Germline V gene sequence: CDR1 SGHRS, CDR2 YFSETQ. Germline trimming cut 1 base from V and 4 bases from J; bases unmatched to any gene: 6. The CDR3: CASSLLRTGADTQYF. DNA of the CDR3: TGCGCCAGCAGCTTGCTAAGGACAGGAGCAGATACGCAGTATTTT.

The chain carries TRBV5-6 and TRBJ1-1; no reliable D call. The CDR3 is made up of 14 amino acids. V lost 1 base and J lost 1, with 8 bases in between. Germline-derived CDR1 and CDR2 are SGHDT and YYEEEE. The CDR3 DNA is TGTGCCAGCAGCTTGTGGCAGAAGAACACTGAAGCTTTCTTT. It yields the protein CASSLWQKNTEAFF.

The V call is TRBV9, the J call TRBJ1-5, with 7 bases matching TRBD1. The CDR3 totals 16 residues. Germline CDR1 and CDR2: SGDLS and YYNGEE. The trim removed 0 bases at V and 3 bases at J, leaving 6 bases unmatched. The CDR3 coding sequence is TGTGCCAGCAGCGTAGGGCAGGGGGGTCTCAATCAGCCCCAGCATTTT. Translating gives CASSVGQGGLNQPQHF.

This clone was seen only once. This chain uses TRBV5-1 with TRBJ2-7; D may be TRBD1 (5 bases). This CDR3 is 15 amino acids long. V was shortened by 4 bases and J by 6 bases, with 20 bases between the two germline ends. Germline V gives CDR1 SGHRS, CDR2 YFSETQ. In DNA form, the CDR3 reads TGCGCCAGCAGCAACAGACAGTCCCTCACAGGCGAGCAGTACTTC. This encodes CASSNRQSLTGEQYF.

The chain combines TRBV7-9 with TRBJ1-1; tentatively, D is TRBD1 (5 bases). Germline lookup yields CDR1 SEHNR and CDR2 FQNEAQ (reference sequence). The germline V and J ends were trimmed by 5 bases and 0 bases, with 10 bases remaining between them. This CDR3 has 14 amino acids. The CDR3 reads CASSTLTVNTEAFF. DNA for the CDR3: TGTGCCAGCAGCACCCTGACAGTGAACACTGAAGCTTTCTTT.

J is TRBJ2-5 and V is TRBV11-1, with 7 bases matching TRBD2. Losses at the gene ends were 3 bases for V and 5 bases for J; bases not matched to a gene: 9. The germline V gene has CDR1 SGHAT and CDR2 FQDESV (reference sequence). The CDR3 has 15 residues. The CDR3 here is CASSLTSGGVETQYF. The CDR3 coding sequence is TGTGCCAGCAGCTTGACGTCGGGGGGTGTCGAGACCCAGTACTTC.

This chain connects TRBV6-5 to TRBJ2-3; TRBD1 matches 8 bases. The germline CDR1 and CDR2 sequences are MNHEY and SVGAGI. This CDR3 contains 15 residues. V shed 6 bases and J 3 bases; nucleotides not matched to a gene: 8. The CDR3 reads CASRRGQGRTDTQYF. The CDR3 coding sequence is TGTGCCAGCAGAAGAGGACAGGGAAGGACAGATACGCAGTATTTT.

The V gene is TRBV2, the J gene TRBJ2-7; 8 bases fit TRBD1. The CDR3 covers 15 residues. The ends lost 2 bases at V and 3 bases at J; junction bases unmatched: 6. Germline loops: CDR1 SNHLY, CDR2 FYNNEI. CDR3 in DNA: TGTGCCAGCAGTGAATCGGGACAGGTGAACTACGAGCAGTACTTC. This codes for CASSESGQVNYEQYF.

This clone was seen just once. The CDR3 DNA follows: TGTGCCAGCAAACAGGGCTTAGAGACCCAGTACTTC. This codes for CASKQGLETQYF. This sequence joins TRBV6-5 and TRBJ2-5; TRBD1 is a possible D gene (6 bases). With 7 bases removed from V and 4 bases from J, the gap between germline ends came to 10 bases. Germline CDR1 reads MNHEY; CDR2 reads SVGAGI. CDR3 length: 12 amino acids.

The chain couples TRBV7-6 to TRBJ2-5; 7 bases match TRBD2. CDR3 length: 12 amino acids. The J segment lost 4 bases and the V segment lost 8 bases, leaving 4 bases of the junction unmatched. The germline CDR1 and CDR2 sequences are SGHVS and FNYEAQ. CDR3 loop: CASLGGSETQYF. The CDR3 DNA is TGTGCCAGCCTCGGGGGGTCAGAGACCCAGTACTTC.

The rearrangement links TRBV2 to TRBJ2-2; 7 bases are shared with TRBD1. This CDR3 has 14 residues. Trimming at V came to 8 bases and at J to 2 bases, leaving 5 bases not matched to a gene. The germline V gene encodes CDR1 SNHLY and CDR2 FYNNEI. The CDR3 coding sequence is TGTGCCAGCCGGACAGGAACAAACACCGGGGAGCTGTTTTTT. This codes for CASRTGTNTGELFF.

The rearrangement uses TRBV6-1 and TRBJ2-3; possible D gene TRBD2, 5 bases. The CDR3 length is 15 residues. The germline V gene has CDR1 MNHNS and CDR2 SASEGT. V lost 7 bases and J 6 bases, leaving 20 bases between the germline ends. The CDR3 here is CASNFLRGNSDTQYF. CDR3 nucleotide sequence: TGTGCCAGCAACTTCTTACGGGGTAACTCGGATACGCAGTATTTT.

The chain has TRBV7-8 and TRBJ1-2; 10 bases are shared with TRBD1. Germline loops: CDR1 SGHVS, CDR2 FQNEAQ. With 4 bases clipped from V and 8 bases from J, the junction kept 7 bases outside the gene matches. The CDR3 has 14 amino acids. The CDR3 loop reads CASSYGTGEGGYTF. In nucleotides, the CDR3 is TGTGCCAGCAGCTACGGGACAGGGGAAGGGGGCTACACCTTC.

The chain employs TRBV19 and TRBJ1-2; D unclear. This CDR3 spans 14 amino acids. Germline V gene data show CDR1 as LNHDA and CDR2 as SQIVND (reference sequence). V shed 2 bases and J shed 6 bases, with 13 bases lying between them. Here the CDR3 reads CASSIYAVADGYTF. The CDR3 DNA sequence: TGTGCCAGTAGTATATACGCGGTTGCAGATGGCTACACCTTC.

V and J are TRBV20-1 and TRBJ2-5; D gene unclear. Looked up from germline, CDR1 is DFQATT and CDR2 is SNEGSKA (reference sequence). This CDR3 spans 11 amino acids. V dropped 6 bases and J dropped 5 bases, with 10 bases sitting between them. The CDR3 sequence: CSASSPETQYF. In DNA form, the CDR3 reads TGCAGTGCATCGAGCCCCGAGACCCAGTACTTC.

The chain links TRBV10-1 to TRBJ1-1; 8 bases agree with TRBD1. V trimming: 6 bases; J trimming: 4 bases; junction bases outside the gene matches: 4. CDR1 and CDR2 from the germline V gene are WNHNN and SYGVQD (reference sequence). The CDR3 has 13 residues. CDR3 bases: TGCGCCAGCAGCAGGGGGCTTGGCACTGAAGCTTTCTTT. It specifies CASSRGLGTEAFF.

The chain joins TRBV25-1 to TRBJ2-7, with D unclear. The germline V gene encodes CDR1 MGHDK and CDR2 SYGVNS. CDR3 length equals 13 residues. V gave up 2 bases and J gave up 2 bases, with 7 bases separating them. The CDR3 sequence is CASSERGAYEQYF. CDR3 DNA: TGTGCCAGCAGTGAAAGAGGTGCCTACGAGCAGTACTTC.

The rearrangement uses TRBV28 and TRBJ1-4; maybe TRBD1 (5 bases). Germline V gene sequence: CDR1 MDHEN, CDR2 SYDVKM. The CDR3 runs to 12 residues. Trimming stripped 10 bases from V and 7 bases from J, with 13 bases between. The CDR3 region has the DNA TGTGCCATCCAGAGGCAGGGTGAAAAACTGTTTTTT. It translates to CAIQRQGEKLFF.

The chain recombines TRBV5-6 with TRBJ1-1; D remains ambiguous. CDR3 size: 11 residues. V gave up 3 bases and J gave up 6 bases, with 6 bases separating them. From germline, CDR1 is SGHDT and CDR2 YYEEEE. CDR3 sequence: CASSWRAEAFF. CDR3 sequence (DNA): TGTGCCAGCAGCTGGAGGGCTGAAGCTTTCTTT.

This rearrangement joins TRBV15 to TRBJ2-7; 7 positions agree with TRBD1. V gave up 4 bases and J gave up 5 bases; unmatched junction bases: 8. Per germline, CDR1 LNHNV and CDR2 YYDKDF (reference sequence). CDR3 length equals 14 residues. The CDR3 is CATSIQRGRNEQYF. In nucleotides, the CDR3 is TGTGCCACCAGCATACAAAGGGGGCGCAACGAGCAGTACTTC.

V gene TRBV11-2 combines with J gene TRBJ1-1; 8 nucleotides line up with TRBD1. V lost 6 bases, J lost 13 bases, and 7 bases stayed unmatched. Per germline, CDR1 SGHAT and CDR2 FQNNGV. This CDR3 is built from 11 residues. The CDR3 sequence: CASSRGQGDFF. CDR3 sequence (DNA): TGTGCCAGCAGTCGAGGACAGGGCGATTTCTTT.